Reported below is one T cell receptor (beta chain). Sequencing used immunoSEQ multiplex PCR; TCRdb keeps in-frame clones, though not all of them. Of 70,000 to 95,000 clones in the sample, over 70% were seen once. Germline V gives CDR1 SGHNT, CDR2 YYREEE (reference sequence). V lost 3 bases to trimming and J lost 4 bases; unmatched junction nucleotides: 4. CDR3 length equals 16 residues. The sample originates from a study of lymphopenia after photon versus proton radiotherapy. J is TRBJ2-2 and V is TRBV5-4, with 12 bases identical to TRBD2. Specimen: peripheral blood, collected from a patient treated with proton-based radiotherapy. The clonotype comes from a man in his sixties with pancreatic cancer. The CDR3 spells CASSSSSGRGTGELFF. As DNA, the CDR3 is TGTGCCAGCAGCTCGTCTAGCGGGAGGGGCACCGGGGAGCTGTTTTTT. The variable domain in full, with the rest retrieved from reference TRBV5-4 and TRBJ2-2, is ETGVTQSPTHLIKTRGQQVTLRCSSQSGHNTVSWYQQALGQGPQFIFQYYREEENGRGNFPPRFSGLQFPNYSSELNVNALELDDSALYLCASSSSSGRGTGELFFGEGSRLTVL.